This T cell receptor beta chain emerged from a study of CD8+CD57+ T cells in acquired aplastic anemia (dated by TCRdb to the late 2010s). Study-wide context: On average, sorted CD4+ and CD8+ cells yielded around 3.1 ug of extracted DNA, with a range of roughly 0.17 to 30 ug. CD8+CD57+ expansion was defined as frequency above the mean frequency observed in healthy subjects. General study outcomes and caveats: CD8+ Simpson's diversity did not differ significantly between patients and healthy controls (P=0.060). Around 30 CD8+ CDR3 sequences were shared between patients and controls but appeared highly expressed in patients and within their immunodominant clones.

This clonotype appeared many times. The antigen this receptor binds is unknown. No base qualities exist here, and no much larger clone lies one base off it. The CDR3, cysteine through phenylalanine, is 14 amino acids long. Only the CDR3 part of the read is kept: 42 bases, read in frame from the first base. CDR1 and CDR2, looked up from the germline V gene, are MGHRA and YSYEKL. Trimming takes 0 bases from V and 4 bases from J, and the germline ends sit 9 bases apart. Patients chosen for sequencing had shown expansion of CD8+CD57+ cells by flow cytometry. Severe acquired aplastic anemia was diagnosed in all patients according to International Study of Aplastic Anemia and Agranulocytosis and Camitta criteria. No patient had received any therapy when blood was sampled. The study deep-sequenced TCR repertoires of sorted CD4+ and CD8+ blood T cells from severe aplastic anemia patients and healthy subjects. In the USA, patient enrollment took place under clinicaltrials.gov protocols 00001620, 01623167, 00001397, 00071045, 00081523 and 00961064. Ficoll-Paque density gradient centrifugation was used to isolate peripheral blood mononuclear cells. Before DNA extraction, CD4+ and CD8+ T cells were sorted by FACS or by magnetic beads.

TCR beta VDJ combination and CDR3 sequence profiling used genomic DNA as the template. An Illumina HiSeq 2000 was used for TCR repertoire sequencing. The study's own analysis went as follows. Repertoire assessment relied on Simpson's diversity index, CDR3 size and DJ length profiles, and TRBV/TRBJ rearrangement plots. The most abundant DNA sequence in the deep sequencing data was defined as the immunodominant clone. CDR3 amino acid sequences were screened for sharing across subjects and were compared with published repertoires and the VDJdb database. Using fastp trimming at Q25 and MiXCR clonotype assembly, TCRdb reanalyzed the public sequencing data and kept in-frame beta chains. Every entry covers one CDR3 protein and lists the most common genes and DNA from its rows. TCRdb's processing, not the authors' own work, is the source of the V and J calls. Present in this sample are 150,000 to 180,000 distinct CDR3 sequences, just over 50% of which were seen just once. Approximately 12% of the sample belongs to the ten largest clones.

This receptor chain uses TRBV4-1 and TRBJ1-1, with the D segment identity uncertain. The sequence came from a human donor with aplastic anemia. Sequenced material: sorted CD4+, CD8+, or CD8+CD57+ T cells (not recorded which) from PBMCs. The nucleotide sequence is TGCGCCAGCAGCCAAGAATGGACGAGCACTGAAGCTTTCTTT. It specifies CASSQEWTSTEAFF.